This T cell receptor (beta chain) was recorded in a study of shared clonotypes between healthy human individuals (TCRdb year 2020). For the wider study: A couple of women and a few men aged 18 to 49 years were included in the cohort. Per donor, three plates each were used for CD4 naive and CD4 memory, two for CD8 naive, and one for CD8 memory. Different laboratories and diverse techniques were used to prepare libraries and sequence TCR repertoires, to increase sequencing depth and limit assay-specific biases. The study deeply sequenced blood TCR repertoires of about five healthy adults to estimate repertoire size and the extent of clonotype sharing between individuals. Leukapheresis yielded between about 0.94 and 9 billion PBMCs per donor.

Trimming costs V 6 bases and J 2 bases, and their ends lie 13 bases apart. The CDR3 contains 15 residues, cysteine and phenylalanine counted. The kept DNA is CDR3 alone, 45 bases in frame from the first base. The germline V gene sets CDR1 to MNHEY and CDR2 to SVGAGI. The investigation overall reported the following: Sampling was restricted to blood, and TCR repertoires in tissue are likely to differ from TCR repertoires in blood. Pairwise subsampling led to the expectation that sequencing depth would affect the degree of clonotype sharing among donors. Even with the large sequencing depth, rarefaction of the sorted-subset datasets indicated that sequencing was incomplete. About 5% of naive CD4, roughly 3.6% of naive CD8, roughly 2.4% of memory CD4, and 0.4% of memory CD8 clonotypes were shared across a few donors. The small number of donors limited the genetic and exposure-history diversity represented. Clonotypes shared by all four sorted-subset donors showed higher generation probabilities than non-shared clonotypes. Estimated clonotype richness was generally larger for naive than for memory subsets.

On this clone: Its specific antigen is unknown. Within one base of it there is no much larger clone, and no base qualities were kept.

CD8 naive samples were obtained by positive selection for CCR7 among CD45RO-negative cells, yielding a CD45RA+CCR7+ population from which TemRA cells were excluded. The donors were healthy, HIV-negative adults who had no recently reported acute infections or vaccinations. Every donor was a Caucasian adult living in Nashville, Tennessee, USA. Blood was obtained by leukapheresis, after which PBMCs were separated by Ficoll-Histopaque density gradient centrifugation and cryopreserved in liquid nitrogen vapor phase. Analytical flow cytometry was used to check the purity and quantity of every magnetically sorted T cell population. Each sorted fraction had its genomic DNA isolated and then quantified by UV absorbance on a Nanodrop 2000c. Using the deep immunoSEQ assay, multiplex PCR amplified TCR CDR3 regions from genomic DNA. Extracted genomic DNA from each cell subset was distributed evenly across all wells of several immunoSEQ 96-well plates, and each plate was treated as a replicate. Each replicate PCR for sorted subsets received around 210 ng genomic DNA, equal to tens of thousands of T cell genomes. The purified libraries were quantified using a Qubit 3.0 fluorometer, sized with a Bioanalyzer 2100, and then quantified again using the KAPA Library Quantification kit. Each immunoSEQ 96-well plate was sequenced on its own single-read 150-cycle Illumina NextSeq 550 flow cell. The paper's data handling went like this. Because only junctional sequences without quality scores were contained in the immunoSEQ output, filtering matching that applied to full-length reads could not be performed. Sequences were annotated with PyIR, a Python wrapper for IgBLAST v1.9, using IMGT germline references to assign V/J genes and CDR3. Reads with weak V/J assignments (E-value above 1e-6), missing CDR3, stop codons, out-of-frame junctions, or ambiguous translated residues were removed. V3J clonotypes were defined by identical inferred V gene, J gene, and CDR3 amino acid sequence. Percentage overlap between repertoires was computed as shared unique clonotypes divided by the size of the smaller repertoire. Repertoire richness was assessed with RTK rarefaction, the Chao1 estimator, and Recon v2.1 estimates of unobserved clonotypes. OLGA was used to compute generation probabilities for all TCRbeta clonotypes that the gDNA method yielded from a few donors. Entries here come from immuneACCESS through TCRdb and include only in-frame sequences with V and J called. Some clones fail to appear in such tables; in the studies checked, an unresolved V gene covers under half of the shortfall, and the cause of the remainder is unknown. The V and J calls and clone size come from that table; D and trimming were worked out from the DNA. The sample table contains over 2 million clones; only one count was recorded for about 95% of them. Roughly 1.1% of the sample comes from the top ten.

The V and J segments used are TRBV6-5 and TRBJ2-2, with the D gene tentatively TRBD1 or TRBD2, based on 5 matching bases in each. Sequencing input: naive CD8+ T cells sorted from blood. In the paper's terms, the cell subset or site label means: CD45RA+CCR7+. This TCR was sampled from a man between 18 and 29 years old in good health. At the DNA level, the sequence is TGTGCCAGCAGGCTCGGGACGGATAACACCGGGGAGCTGTTTTTT. Translated, it reads CASRLGTDNTGELFF.